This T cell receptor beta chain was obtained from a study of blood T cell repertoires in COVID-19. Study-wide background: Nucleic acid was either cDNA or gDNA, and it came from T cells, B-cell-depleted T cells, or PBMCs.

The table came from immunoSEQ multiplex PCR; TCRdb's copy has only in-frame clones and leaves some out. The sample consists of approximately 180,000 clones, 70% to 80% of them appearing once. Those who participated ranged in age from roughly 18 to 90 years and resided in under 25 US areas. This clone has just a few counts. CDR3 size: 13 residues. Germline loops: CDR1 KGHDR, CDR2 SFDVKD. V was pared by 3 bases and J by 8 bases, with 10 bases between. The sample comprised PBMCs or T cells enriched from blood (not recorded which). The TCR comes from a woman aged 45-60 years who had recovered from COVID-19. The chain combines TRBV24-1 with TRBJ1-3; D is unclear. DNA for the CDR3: TGTGCCACCAGTGATCCTAGTTATCACACCATATATTTT. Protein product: CATSDPSYHTIYF.